This passage covers 11 T cell receptor beta chains from one sample sequenced in a study of blood T cell repertoires in COVID-19. Only in-frame clones appear in the TCRdb table, and some are missing; sequencing was by immunoSEQ multiplex PCR. The table records more than 250,000 clones, nearly 90% of them present only once. The sample was peripheral blood. Receptors originate from a human donor in a cohort sampled during active COVID-19.

This chain links TRBV12-3 or TRBV12-4 with TRBJ1-2, with a weak D call TRBD1 (6 bases). V was trimmed by 5 bases and J by 4 bases, leaving 11 bases between them. The CDR3 contains 13 residues. CDR3 DNA: TGTGCCAGCAGTCCACAGGGCTTCTATGGCTACACCTTC. It is translated as CASSPQGFYGYTF.

Comments on this clone: The junction shows a germline mismatch at one end, possibly a read error. The chain carries TRBV7-8 and TRBJ2-1, with TRBD2 identical over 10 bases. Germline CDR1 and CDR2: SGHVS and FQNEAQ. The CDR3 totals 14 residues. The CDR3 DNA is TGTGCCAGCACCTTAGCGGGAGGCTACAATGAGCAGTTCTTC. Translating it yields CASTLAGGYNEQFF.

This chain links TRBV3-1 (or the pseudogene TRBV3-2) with TRBJ2-7; 12 bases agree with TRBD2. Germline V gene sequence: CDR1 LGHDT, CDR2 YNNKEL (reference sequence). After removal of 3 bases from V and 6 bases from J, the junction contained 6 bases not matched to a gene. The CDR3 has 15 residues. The CDR3 sequence: CASSQRLAGESEQYF. DNA for the CDR3: TGTGCCAGCAGCCAGAGACTAGCGGGAGAATCCGAGCAGTACTTC.

The chain joins TRBV10-1 to TRBJ2-3; D gene unclear. Germline loops: CDR1 WNHNN, CDR2 SYGVQD (reference sequence). This CDR3 region has 17 residues. V lost 1 base, J lost 0 bases, and 14 bases lay in between. The CDR3 region has the DNA TGCGCCAGCAGTGAGTATGCCAGGTCGTCTAGCACAGATACGCAGTATTTT. It is translated as CASSEYARSSSTDTQYF.

This rearrangement joins TRBV7-2 to TRBJ2-1, with 16 bases fitting TRBD2. This CDR3 contains 18 residues. The V and J ends lost 5 bases and 5 bases, in that order; junction bases with no gene match: 9. Germline CDR1 and CDR2: SGHTA and FQGNSA. The CDR3, as DNA: TGTGCCAGCAGCCCACCGGGACTAGCGGGGGGGCTGCACAATGAGCAGTTCTTC. Protein sequence: CASSPPGLAGGLHNEQFF.

This chain joins TRBV7-2 and TRBJ2-3, with 9 positions matching TRBD2. With 6 bases clipped from V and 0 bases from J, the junction kept 7 bases outside the gene matches. Per the germline V gene, CDR1 is SGHTA and CDR2 is FQGNSA. The length of the CDR3 is 16 residues. The CDR3 is CASSFSGGPSTDTQYF. CDR3 in DNA: TGTGCCAGCAGTTTTAGCGGGGGCCCGAGCACAGATACGCAGTATTTT.

Note on this clone: Germline is not matched at one junction end, which may reflect a read error. The gene calls are TRBV13 and TRBJ2-7; 7 nucleotides line up with TRBD1. Germline V gene sequence: CDR1 PRHDT, CDR2 FYEKMQ (reference sequence). There are 13 residues in the CDR3. CDR3 in DNA: TGTGCCGGCAGCTACCGGGACAGCTACGAGCAGTACTTC. It is translated as CAGSYRDSYEQYF.

This clone appeared once. The genes are TRBV18 and TRBJ1-5; D ambiguous. CDR1 and CDR2 from the germline V gene are KGHSH and LQKENI. The CDR3 is 13 residues long. Trimming shortened V by 2 bases and J by 6 bases, and 8 bases separated the two germline ends. The CDR3 sequence: CASSPGYSQPQHF. The CDR3 DNA follows: TGTGCCAGCTCACCAGGGTACAGTCAGCCCCAGCATTTT.

This chain uses TRBV27 with TRBJ2-7, with a tentative D call TRBD2 (5 bases). The CDR3 contains 13 residues. Per germline, CDR1 MNHEY and CDR2 SMNVEV (reference sequence). The V gene lost 8 bases and the J gene lost 0 bases, with 11 bases spanning the gap. The CDR3 region has the DNA TGTGCCAGCGGGAGAGACCCCTCCTACGAGCAGTACTTC. This sequence encodes CASGRDPSYEQYF.

The chain uses TRBV7-8 and TRBJ1-1; no clear D gene. Germline CDR1 is SGHVS and CDR2 is FQNEAQ. With 0 bases removed from V and 0 bases from J, the gap between germline ends came to 5 bases. The CDR3 loop spans 14 amino acids. CDR3 nucleotides: TGTGCCAGCAGCTTAGCTTTAATGAACACTGAAGCTTTCTTT. It is translated as CASSLALMNTEAFF.

This chain joins TRBV11-3 and TRBJ2-7, with D perhaps TRBD1 (5 bases). Trimming took 4 bases from V and 2 from J, leaving 9 bases between them. The CDR3 covers 13 residues. Germline loops: CDR1 SGHNT, CDR2 YENEEA. The CDR3 DNA is TGTGCCAGCAGCTCAGCAGGGCCCTACGAGCAGTACTTC. Translated, it gives CASSSAGPYEQYF.